A selection of T cell receptor beta chains follows, all from one sample in a study of graft-versus-host responses after intestinal transplantation. This table comes from immunoSEQ multiplex PCR, and its TCRdb copy is limited to in-frame clones, with some not included. The sample includes thousands of clones, 30% to 35% seen only once; the top ten take 2.5% to 3.5%. Here the sequenced sample was alloreactive CD8+ T cells from a mixed lymphocyte reaction culture, taken before transplantation. The receptors were gathered from a human patient who was an organ donor for intestinal transplantation. Each CDR3 is given with its conserved first and last residue. Each record gives: V gene, J gene, clone size, D gene, CDR3 protein, CDR3 DNA. D genes are given only for firm matches. Part of the rows lack a size; the others show once, few, many or a class for expanded clones.

v_gene: TRBV5-1
j_gene: TRBJ2-5
abundance: NA
d_gene: NA
CDR3aa: CASSPGPFRDITSQETQYF
CDR3nt: TGCGCCAGCAGCCCCGGGCCCTTCCGGGACATAACCTCCCAAGAGACCCAGTACTTC

v_gene: TRBV6-6
j_gene: TRBJ1-6
abundance: NA
d_gene: NA
CDR3aa: CASSYSQGSRPLHF
CDR3nt: TGTGCCAGCAGTTACTCCCAGGGAAGTCGGCCCCTCCACTTT

v_gene: TRBV9
j_gene: TRBJ2-3
abundance: NA
d_gene: TRBD2
CDR3aa: CASSGGGGEGTDAQYF
CDR3nt: TGTGCCAGCAGCGGGGGCGGGGGGGAAGGCACAGATGCGCAGTATTTT

v_gene: TRBV5-4
j_gene: TRBJ1-6
abundance: medium-sized
d_gene: NA
CDR3aa: CASSWTTGNSPLHF
CDR3nt: TGTGCCAGCAGCTGGACCACGGGGAACTCACCCCTCCACTTT

v_gene: TRBV6-1
j_gene: TRBJ2-3
abundance: NA
d_gene: TRBD1
CDR3aa: CATQPGQGAPDTQYF
CDR3nt: TGTGCCACTCAACCGGGACAGGGAGCGCCAGATACGCAGTATTTT

v_gene: TRBV7-3
j_gene: TRBJ2-7
abundance: NA
d_gene: NA
CDR3aa: CASSLTPQGYEQYF
CDR3nt: TGTGCCAGCAGCTTAACTCCCCAGGGCTACGAGCAGTACTTC

v_gene: TRBV7-9
j_gene: TRBJ2-5
abundance: NA
d_gene: NA
CDR3aa: CASSVGRETQYF
CDR3nt: TGTGCCAGCAGCGTAGGGCGGGAGACCCAGTACTTC

v_gene: TRBV27
j_gene: TRBJ1-2
abundance: few
d_gene: NA
CDR3aa: CASSLSEGDGYTF
CDR3nt: TGTGCCAGCAGTTTATCTGAGGGGGATGGCTACACCTTC

v_gene: TRBV4-1
j_gene: TRBJ2-1
abundance: few
d_gene: NA
CDR3aa: CASSQGLESNEQFF
CDR3nt: TGTGCCAGCAGCCAAGGCCTAGAATCCAATGAGCAGTTCTTC

v_gene: TRBV27
j_gene: TRBJ1-3
abundance: medium-sized
d_gene: NA
CDR3aa: CASSTIRQGGSGNTIYF
CDR3nt: TGTGCCAGCAGCACCATCCGCCAAGGGGGCTCTGGAAACACCATATATTTT

v_gene: TRBV7-9
j_gene: TRBJ2-3
abundance: NA
d_gene: TRBD2
CDR3aa: CASSSFGLAGGQLTDTQYF
CDR3nt: TGTGCCAGCAGCTCTTTTGGACTAGCGGGGGGCCAATTGACAGATACGCAGTATTTT

v_gene: TRBV6-4
j_gene: TRBJ2-2
abundance: NA
d_gene: NA
CDR3aa: CASSDSSTGELFF
CDR3nt: TGTGCCAGCAGTGACTCTAGCACCGGGGAGCTGTTTTTT

v_gene: TRBV29-1
j_gene: TRBJ2-7
abundance: medium-sized
d_gene: TRBD2
CDR3aa: CSVKGGSSYEQYF
CDR3nt: TGCAGCGTCAAAGGCGGGAGCTCCTACGAGCAGTACTTC

v_gene: TRBV27
j_gene: TRBJ2-1
abundance: few
d_gene: NA
CDR3aa: CASSSSSYNEQFF
CDR3nt: TGTGCCAGCAGTTCTAGCTCCTACAATGAGCAGTTCTTC

v_gene: TRBV5-1
j_gene: TRBJ1-2
abundance: NA
d_gene: NA
CDR3aa: CASSLRNTISPPMTAHLYGYTF
CDR3nt: TGCGCCAGCAGCCTAAGAAACACGATCTCGCCGCCGATGACAGCACACCTTTATGGCTACACCTTC

v_gene: TRBV6-5
j_gene: TRBJ2-1
abundance: few
d_gene: NA
CDR3aa: CASSSGTDYNEQFF
CDR3nt: TGTGCCAGCAGTTCCGGGACTGACTACAATGAGCAGTTCTTC

v_gene: TRBV2
j_gene: TRBJ2-5
abundance: NA
d_gene: NA
CDR3aa: CASSRGPGGETQYF
CDR3nt: TGTGCCAGCAGTCGGGGGCCGGGGGGAGAGACCCAGTACTTC

v_gene: TRBV7-9
j_gene: TRBJ1-4
abundance: few
d_gene: TRBD1
CDR3aa: CASSYRGPINEKLFF
CDR3nt: TGTGCCAGCAGCTACAGGGGCCCAATAAATGAAAAACTGTTTTTT

v_gene: TRBV13
j_gene: TRBJ1-1
abundance: medium-sized
d_gene: NA
CDR3aa: CASSWGPRNTEAFF
CDR3nt: TGTGCCAGCAGCTGGGGCCCGAGGAACACTGAAGCTTTCTTT

v_gene: TRBV4-1
j_gene: TRBJ2-7
abundance: medium-sized
d_gene: TRBD1
CDR3aa: CASSQQTGAYEQYF
CDR3nt: TGCGCCAGCAGCCAGCAGACAGGGGCCTACGAGCAGTACTTC

v_gene: TRBV11-2
j_gene: TRBJ2-2
abundance: few
d_gene: TRBD2
CDR3aa: CASSLPTSGRRSNTGELFF
CDR3nt: TGTGCCAGCAGCTTACCAACTAGCGGGAGGAGATCGAACACCGGGGAGCTGTTTTTT

v_gene: TRBV27
j_gene: TRBJ2-1
abundance: NA
d_gene: NA
CDR3aa: CASSYGHYNEQFF
CDR3nt: TGTGCCAGCAGTTACGGACACTACAATGAGCAGTTCTTC

v_gene: TRBV9
j_gene: TRBJ2-1
abundance: NA
d_gene: NA
CDR3aa: CASSVTGEDNEQFF
CDR3nt: TGTGCCAGCAGCGTAACCGGGGAGGACAATGAGCAGTTCTTC

v_gene: TRBV7-6
j_gene: TRBJ2-7
abundance: NA
d_gene: TRBD1
CDR3aa: CASSLTPGQASYEQYF
CDR3nt: TGTGCCAGCAGCTTAACGCCGGGACAGGCCTCCTACGAGCAGTACTTC

v_gene: TRBV4-1
j_gene: TRBJ1-5
abundance: NA
d_gene: TRBD1
CDR3aa: CASSQGPGGQPQHF
CDR3nt: TGCGCCAGCAGCCAAGGGCCAGGGGGGCAGCCCCAGCATTTT

v_gene: TRBV4-1
j_gene: TRBJ2-7
abundance: NA
d_gene: NA
CDR3aa: CASSQGRGTYEQYF
CDR3nt: TGCGCCAGCAGCCAAGGCCGGGGTACCTACGAGCAGTACTTC

v_gene: TRBV11-3
j_gene: TRBJ2-1
abundance: NA
d_gene: TRBD1
CDR3aa: CASSAWDSYEQFF
CDR3nt: TGTGCCAGCAGCGCCTGGGACAGCTATGAGCAGTTCTTC

v_gene: TRBV27
j_gene: TRBJ1-5
abundance: NA
d_gene: NA
CDR3aa: CASSFWGDQPQHF
CDR3nt: TGTGCCAGCAGCTTTTGGGGGGATCAGCCCCAGCATTTT

v_gene: TRBV10-3
j_gene: TRBJ2-7
abundance: few
d_gene: NA
CDR3aa: CAISQFRGRHEQYF
CDR3nt: TGTGCCATCAGCCAGTTCCGAGGGCGCCACGAGCAGTACTTC

v_gene: TRBV7-2
j_gene: TRBJ2-7
abundance: NA
d_gene: TRBD2
CDR3aa: CASSLVGTSPYEQYF
CDR3nt: TGTGCCAGCAGCTTAGTGGGGACTAGCCCCTACGAGCAGTACTTC

v_gene: TRBV5-4
j_gene: TRBJ2-4
abundance: NA
d_gene: NA
CDR3aa: CASRTRVDIQYF
CDR3nt: TGTGCCAGCAGGACCCGGGTGGACATTCAGTACTTC

v_gene: TRBV27
j_gene: TRBJ2-5
abundance: few
d_gene: NA
CDR3aa: CASSESLRLDWYGETQYF
CDR3nt: TGTGCCAGCAGTGAATCCCTACGACTAGACTGGTATGGGGAGACCCAGTACTTC

v_gene: TRBV5-4
j_gene: TRBJ1-2
abundance: NA
d_gene: NA
CDR3aa: CASSLYRENYGYTF
CDR3nt: TGTGCCAGCAGCTTATACAGGGAAAACTATGGCTACACCTTC

v_gene: TRBV1
j_gene: TRBJ2-1
abundance: once
d_gene: NA
CDR3aa: CTSSQDGAFLPYNEQFF
CDR3nt: TGCACCAGCAGCCAAGATGGGGCTTTTCTACCCTACAATGAGCAGTTCTTC

v_gene: TRBV6-1
j_gene: TRBJ1-4
abundance: few
d_gene: TRBD1
CDR3aa: CASSEELDRDPSVDEKLFF
CDR3nt: TGTGCCAGCAGTGAAGAGTTGGACAGGGACCCGTCTGTGGATGAAAAACTGTTTTTT

v_gene: TRBV21-1
j_gene: TRBJ2-1
abundance: few
d_gene: NA
CDR3aa: CASSKAWGLADNEQFF
CDR3nt: TGTGCCAGCAGCAAAGCCTGGGGACTAGCGGACAATGAGCAGTTCTTC

v_gene: TRBV4-3
j_gene: TRBJ2-7
abundance: NA
d_gene: TRBD1
CDR3aa: CASSHGTGYEQYF
CDR3nt: TGCGCCAGCAGCCATGGGACAGGCTACGAGCAGTACTTC

v_gene: TRBV7-9
j_gene: TRBJ2-6
abundance: NA
d_gene: NA
CDR3aa: CASSHGEGDYGANVLTF
CDR3nt: TGTGCCAGCAGCCACGGGGAGGGGGACTATGGGGCCAACGTCCTGACTTTC

v_gene: TRBV4-1
j_gene: TRBJ2-1
abundance: NA
d_gene: TRBD2
CDR3aa: CASSQDPGLVTEQFF
CDR3nt: TGCGCCAGCAGCCAAGACCCGGGACTAGTGACCGAGCAGTTCTTC